This T cell receptor (beta chain) was profiled in a study of blood T cell repertoires in COVID-19 (TCRdb year 2020). For context, the study as a whole: Samples from collaborators originated in the United States, Italy and Spain and spanned both the acute and convalescent phases of COVID-19. The material from the prospective study consisted of cDNA or gDNA derived from T cells, B-cell-depleted T cells, or PBMCs. The dataset comprised deeply sampled blood TCRbeta repertoires from subjects exposed to, actively infected with, or recovered from COVID-19. The repertoires were made available in a free public database intended to serve as a resource for research on the immune response to SARS-CoV-2. Samples were obtained from the ongoing ImmuneRACE study (first 160 participants) and from 1,000 to 1,500 subjects provided by 6 global collaborators. The sample metadata nearly always contained a de-identified subject ID, COVID-19 status, age in years and sex. Where available, HLA class I and class II types were taken from metadata supplied by the sample provider and were not determined by assay-based typing.

General conclusions and limits of the study: The quantity of clinical and demographic metadata differed by source and by participant and was supplied without curation.

V loses 4 bases, J loses 4 bases, and the germline ends lie 23 bases apart. From a lookup of the germline V gene (reference sequence), CDR1 and CDR2 are LNHDA and SQIVND. From cysteine to phenylalanine, the CDR3 is 18 amino acids long. Only the CDR3 portion is preserved as DNA: 54 bases, with reading frame beginning at the first base. TCRbeta CDR3 regions were amplified from genomic DNA using the immunoSEQ Assay, a bias-controlled multiplex PCR. Processing in the source paper ran as follows. Nucleated cell counts per sample were estimated from amplification of reference gene primers within the assay. To quantify the absolute abundance of each unique TCRbeta CDR3 rearrangement, sequence reads were collapsed and filtered. For each sample, productive Simpson clonality was calculated by taking the square root of Simpson's diversity index across productive rearrangements. The table was pulled from immuneACCESS by TCRdb, which kept in-frame rearrangements only. Such tables lose some clones; where checked, under half of the loss comes from unresolved V genes, and the rest has no known cause. The DNA gave D and trimming, while V, J and clone size come from that table. This sample comprises about 110,000 clones, approximately 84% of them detected only once. The ten top clones hold 6.6% of the sample.

Collaborating institutions collected whole blood in K2EDTA tubes following their own protocols. Collaborator samples were shipped for TCRbeta analysis as frozen whole blood, isolated PBMCs, or DNA extracted from either sample type. As for this clone: Its antigen target is currently unknown. There are no base qualities to consult, and no much larger clone falls within one base.

The TCR was taken from a woman between 45 and 65 years old with acute or convalescent COVID-19. Sequenced material: peripheral blood. The chain joins TRBV19 to TRBJ1-3; the D gene is not confidently resolved. CDR3 sequence: CASSNGRGPLGPGNTIYF. The DNA sequence is TGTGCCAGTAGTAACGGGCGGGGTCCTCTTGGACCAGGAAACACCATATATTTT.